This TCR beta chain was found in a study of shared clonotypes between healthy human individuals. Looking at the study overall: There were three CD4 naive, three CD4 memory, two CD8 naive and one CD8 memory plates per donor.

Trimming at V came to 0 bases and at J to 3 bases, leaving 1 base not matched to a gene. This CDR3 region has 14 residues. Germline CDR1 is SGHRS and CDR2 is YFSETQ. TCRdb's table, derived via immunoSEQ multiplex PCR, lists solely in-frame clones and lacks some. The data hold around 2,000,000 clones, with approximately 95% observed a single time. Donation came from healthy HIV-negative adults that had no recent acute infections or vaccinations. Caucasian adults living in Nashville, Tennessee, provided all samples. The clonotype comes from a young man in good health. The sequenced material came from naive CD4+ T cells sorted from blood. Documented subset: CD45RA+ positively selected. The chain couples TRBV5-1 to TRBJ2-3, with 7 bases identical to TRBD1. Here the CDR3 reads CASSLAGQTDTQYF. CDR3 DNA sequence: TGCGCCAGCAGCTTGGCGGGACAGACAGATACGCAGTATTTT.